The 18 T cell receptor beta chains presented below share a single source sample, sequenced in a study of shared clonotypes between healthy human individuals. This table comes from immunoSEQ multiplex PCR, and its TCRdb copy is limited to in-frame clones, with some not included. The sample carries about 1 million clones, about 75% recorded once. The sample taken for sequencing was memory CD4+ T cells sorted from blood. Sample subset: CD45RA-negative fraction. Receptor source: a man younger than 30 in good health.

The CDR3 loop is CASSPGWLGIKEQFF. The CDR3 region has the DNA TGTGCCAGCTCACCAGGTTGGCTAGGGATAAAGGAGCAGTTCTTC. The gene calls are TRBV18 and TRBJ2-1; no definite D call. This CDR3 has 15 amino acids. The V end was cut by 2 bases, the J end by 10 bases, with 18 bases between. In germline, CDR1 is KGHSH, CDR2 LQKENI.

The V and J genes are TRBV2 and TRBJ1-5; D call uncertain. The CDR3 has 13 amino acids. Trimming removed 4 bases from V and 5 bases from J, with 9 bases in between. The germline V gene encodes CDR1 SNHLY and CDR2 FYNNEI. The CDR3 sequence is CASSVSRDQPQHF. The CDR3 DNA is TGTGCCAGCAGTGTGTCTCGGGATCAGCCCCAGCATTTT.

As to this clone: Other DNA sequences in the same sample also yield this CDR3. This sequence joins TRBV20-1 and TRBJ1-1, with no clear D. V lost 3 bases, J lost 3 bases, and 2 bases lay in between. The CDR3 is made up of 10 amino acids. Germline V gene lookup returns CDR1 DFQATT and CDR2 SNEGSKA (reference sequence). The CDR3 is CSASHTEAFF. DNA for the CDR3: TGCAGTGCTAGTCACACTGAAGCTTTCTTT.

This chain joins TRBV7-9 and TRBJ1-3; D perhaps matches TRBD1 (5 bases). The CDR3 contains 16 residues. The V and J ends lost 5 bases and 4 bases respectively, with 18 bases between them. Germline V CDR1 and CDR2: SEHNR, FQNEAQ (reference sequence). Here the CDR3 DNA reads TGTGCCAGCAGCCAAAAGACCAACGGGGACGGAAACACCATATATTTT. Translating gives CASSQKTNGDGNTIYF.

V is TRBV2 and J is TRBJ2-7; 7 bases are a match to TRBD1. CDR3 length: 15 residues. The V gene's germline CDR1 is SNHLY and CDR2 FYNNEI. Unmatched junction bases numbered 8, after V lost 3 bases and J lost 3 bases. The CDR3 DNA reads TGTGCCAGCAGTGAGGGACAGCCTGCTCTCTACGAGCAGTACTTC. It yields the protein CASSEGQPALYEQYF.

This sequence joins TRBV2 and TRBJ1-2; D is perhaps TRBD1 (5 bases). The CDR3 runs to 15 residues. The V gene lost 6 bases and the J gene lost 2 bases, with 16 bases spanning the gap. Germline CDR1 reads SNHLY; CDR2 reads FYNNEI. The CDR3 nucleotides are TGTGCCAGCAGAAGAACAGGAGCGCCCAACTATGGCTACACCTTC. The encoded protein is CASRRTGAPNYGYTF. Full variable domain (remainder filled in from reference TRBV2 and TRBJ1-2): EPEVTQTPSHQVTQMGQEVILRCVPISNHLYFYWYRQILGQKVEFLVSFYNNEISEKSEIFDDQFSVERPDGSNFTLKIRSTKLEDSAMYFCASRRTGAPNYGYTFGSGTRLTVV.

The chain joins TRBV11-2 to TRBJ2-1; D is possibly TRBD2 (5 bases). V was pared by 4 bases and J by 1 base, with 11 bases between. The CDR3 contains 15 residues. Germline lookup yields CDR1 SGHAT and CDR2 FQNNGV. CDR3 DNA sequence: TGTGCCAGCAGCTCTCGACGGGGATCCTACAATGAGCAGTTCTTC. It specifies CASSSRRGSYNEQFF.

This chain uses TRBV7-8 with TRBJ1-1, with D tentatively TRBD1 (6 bases). CDR1 and CDR2 (germline): SGHVS, FQNEAQ. The CDR3 has 15 amino acids. V was pared by 4 bases and J by 4 bases, with 16 bases between. CDR3 sequence: CASSSIQGGSTEAFF. In nucleotides, the CDR3 is TGTGCCAGCAGCTCTATACAGGGCGGGAGCACTGAAGCTTTCTTT.

CDR3 coding DNA: TGTGCCACCAGCGCCCGGACTAGCGGCTTAAATGAGCAGTTCTTC. Its translation: CATSARTSGLNEQFF. The rearrangement links TRBV15 to TRBJ2-1, with 10 bases fitting TRBD2. This CDR3 has 15 amino acids. Germline trimming cut 5 bases from V and 7 bases from J; bases unmatched to any gene: 8. From germline, CDR1 is LNHNV and CDR2 YYDKDF (reference sequence).

This clone was detected a few times. V gene TRBV19 combines with J gene TRBJ2-1, with D perhaps matching TRBD2 (6 bases). V lost 6 bases, J lost 4 bases, and 22 bases lay in between. CDR1 is LNHDA, CDR2 SQIVND, per germline (reference sequence). The CDR3 has 17 amino acids. CDR3 bases: TGTGCCAGTAGCCTCCGGATAGCGGCCCTACGGTACAATGAGCAGTTCTTC. This encodes CASSLRIAALRYNEQFF.

V is TRBV21-1 and J is TRBJ1-5; the table's D call TRBD1 went unverified against the DNA. TRBV21-1 is an annotated pseudogene. The CDR3 covers 15 residues. The CDR3 nucleotides are TGTGCCAGCAGCAAAAGTGCAGGGTGGGATTGGGCCCAGCATTTT. It is translated as CASSKSAGWDWAQHF.

The chain employs TRBV28 and TRBJ1-2, with D perhaps matching TRBD1 (5 bases). Germline assignment: CDR1 MDHEN and CDR2 SYDVKM. The V end lost 3 bases, the J end lost 7 bases, and 12 bases lay between the germline ends. The CDR3 consists of 13 residues. The CDR3 is CASSFTGSRGYTF. The CDR3 nucleotides are TGTGCCAGCAGTTTTACAGGTTCGCGTGGCTACACCTTC.

This chain connects TRBV5-4 to TRBJ2-6; D uncertain. The V gene lost 0 bases and the J gene lost 5 bases, with 9 bases spanning the gap. The CDR3 has 15 amino acids. Germline CDR1 is SGHNT and CDR2 is YYREEE (reference sequence). The CDR3 nucleotides are TGTGCCAGCAGCTTGGCCACGGGCAGGGCCAACGTCCTGACTTTC. This translates into CASSLATGRANVLTF.

J is TRBJ2-3 and V is TRBV6-1; 10 bases line up with TRBD1. Trimming at V came to 6 bases and at J to 3 bases, leaving 3 bases not matched to a gene. The CDR3 length is 14 residues. Germline V gene lookup returns CDR1 MNHNS and CDR2 SASEGT. CDR3 nucleotide sequence: TGTGCCAGCAGCTGGGACAGGGGAACAGATACGCAGTATTTT. Translating gives CASSWDRGTDTQYF.

This clone came up a few times. This may be a read error, as it is one base from a much larger clone. The rearrangement joins TRBV7-2 to TRBJ1-1; D is unclear. This CDR3 comprises 13 residues. Germline CDR1 and CDR2: SGHTA and FQGNSA. Trimming left V 2 bases short and J 1 base short, with 5 bases between. CDR3 DNA sequence: TGTGCCAGCAGCTTAAAAAGGAACACTGAAGCTTTCTTT. Protein product: CASSLKRNTEAFF.

This clone showed up just a few times. The gene calls are TRBV2 and TRBJ1-4, with D hard to call. The CDR3 extends over 13 amino acids. The germline V gene encodes CDR1 SNHLY and CDR2 FYNNEI. V lost 3 bases and J 7 bases, leaving 9 bases between the germline ends. The DNA for the CDR3 is TGTGCCAGCAGTGATCTGGGGAGTGAAAAACTGTTTTTT. This encodes CASSDLGSEKLFF. Variable domain in full (rest from reference TRBV2 and TRBJ1-4): EPEVTQTPSHQVTQMGQEVILRCVPISNHLYFYWYRQILGQKVEFLVSFYNNEISEKSEIFDDQFSVERPDGSNFTLKIRSTKLEDSAMYFCASSDLGSEKLFFGSGTQLSVL.

The chain joins TRBV7-2 to TRBJ1-2, with 8 bases that match TRBD1. The CDR3 contains 16 residues. Germline values: CDR1 SGHTA, CDR2 FQGNSA. V trimming: 1 base; J trimming: 7 bases; junction bases outside the gene matches: 11. CDR3 in DNA: TGTGCCAGCAGCTTAGGAGGACAGGGTACTTCGGGTGGCTACACCTTC. Its protein is CASSLGGQGTSGGYTF. The full variable domain, completed using reference TRBV7-2 and TRBJ1-2, is GAGVSQSPSNKVTEKGKDVELRCDPISGHTALYWYRQSLGQGLEFLIYFQGNSAPDKSGLPSDRFSAERTGGSVSTLTIQRTQQEDSAVYLCASSLGGQGTSGGYTFGSGTRLTVV.

The J gene is TRBJ1-2, the V gene TRBV6-5; unclear D gene. The CDR3 totals 13 residues. Germline-derived CDR1 and CDR2 are MNHEY and SVGAGI. Trimming stripped 2 bases from V and 4 bases from J, with 8 bases between. In DNA form, the CDR3 reads TGTGCCAGCAGTTACGGCCACGGCTATGGCTACACCTTC. As protein: CASSYGHGYGYTF.